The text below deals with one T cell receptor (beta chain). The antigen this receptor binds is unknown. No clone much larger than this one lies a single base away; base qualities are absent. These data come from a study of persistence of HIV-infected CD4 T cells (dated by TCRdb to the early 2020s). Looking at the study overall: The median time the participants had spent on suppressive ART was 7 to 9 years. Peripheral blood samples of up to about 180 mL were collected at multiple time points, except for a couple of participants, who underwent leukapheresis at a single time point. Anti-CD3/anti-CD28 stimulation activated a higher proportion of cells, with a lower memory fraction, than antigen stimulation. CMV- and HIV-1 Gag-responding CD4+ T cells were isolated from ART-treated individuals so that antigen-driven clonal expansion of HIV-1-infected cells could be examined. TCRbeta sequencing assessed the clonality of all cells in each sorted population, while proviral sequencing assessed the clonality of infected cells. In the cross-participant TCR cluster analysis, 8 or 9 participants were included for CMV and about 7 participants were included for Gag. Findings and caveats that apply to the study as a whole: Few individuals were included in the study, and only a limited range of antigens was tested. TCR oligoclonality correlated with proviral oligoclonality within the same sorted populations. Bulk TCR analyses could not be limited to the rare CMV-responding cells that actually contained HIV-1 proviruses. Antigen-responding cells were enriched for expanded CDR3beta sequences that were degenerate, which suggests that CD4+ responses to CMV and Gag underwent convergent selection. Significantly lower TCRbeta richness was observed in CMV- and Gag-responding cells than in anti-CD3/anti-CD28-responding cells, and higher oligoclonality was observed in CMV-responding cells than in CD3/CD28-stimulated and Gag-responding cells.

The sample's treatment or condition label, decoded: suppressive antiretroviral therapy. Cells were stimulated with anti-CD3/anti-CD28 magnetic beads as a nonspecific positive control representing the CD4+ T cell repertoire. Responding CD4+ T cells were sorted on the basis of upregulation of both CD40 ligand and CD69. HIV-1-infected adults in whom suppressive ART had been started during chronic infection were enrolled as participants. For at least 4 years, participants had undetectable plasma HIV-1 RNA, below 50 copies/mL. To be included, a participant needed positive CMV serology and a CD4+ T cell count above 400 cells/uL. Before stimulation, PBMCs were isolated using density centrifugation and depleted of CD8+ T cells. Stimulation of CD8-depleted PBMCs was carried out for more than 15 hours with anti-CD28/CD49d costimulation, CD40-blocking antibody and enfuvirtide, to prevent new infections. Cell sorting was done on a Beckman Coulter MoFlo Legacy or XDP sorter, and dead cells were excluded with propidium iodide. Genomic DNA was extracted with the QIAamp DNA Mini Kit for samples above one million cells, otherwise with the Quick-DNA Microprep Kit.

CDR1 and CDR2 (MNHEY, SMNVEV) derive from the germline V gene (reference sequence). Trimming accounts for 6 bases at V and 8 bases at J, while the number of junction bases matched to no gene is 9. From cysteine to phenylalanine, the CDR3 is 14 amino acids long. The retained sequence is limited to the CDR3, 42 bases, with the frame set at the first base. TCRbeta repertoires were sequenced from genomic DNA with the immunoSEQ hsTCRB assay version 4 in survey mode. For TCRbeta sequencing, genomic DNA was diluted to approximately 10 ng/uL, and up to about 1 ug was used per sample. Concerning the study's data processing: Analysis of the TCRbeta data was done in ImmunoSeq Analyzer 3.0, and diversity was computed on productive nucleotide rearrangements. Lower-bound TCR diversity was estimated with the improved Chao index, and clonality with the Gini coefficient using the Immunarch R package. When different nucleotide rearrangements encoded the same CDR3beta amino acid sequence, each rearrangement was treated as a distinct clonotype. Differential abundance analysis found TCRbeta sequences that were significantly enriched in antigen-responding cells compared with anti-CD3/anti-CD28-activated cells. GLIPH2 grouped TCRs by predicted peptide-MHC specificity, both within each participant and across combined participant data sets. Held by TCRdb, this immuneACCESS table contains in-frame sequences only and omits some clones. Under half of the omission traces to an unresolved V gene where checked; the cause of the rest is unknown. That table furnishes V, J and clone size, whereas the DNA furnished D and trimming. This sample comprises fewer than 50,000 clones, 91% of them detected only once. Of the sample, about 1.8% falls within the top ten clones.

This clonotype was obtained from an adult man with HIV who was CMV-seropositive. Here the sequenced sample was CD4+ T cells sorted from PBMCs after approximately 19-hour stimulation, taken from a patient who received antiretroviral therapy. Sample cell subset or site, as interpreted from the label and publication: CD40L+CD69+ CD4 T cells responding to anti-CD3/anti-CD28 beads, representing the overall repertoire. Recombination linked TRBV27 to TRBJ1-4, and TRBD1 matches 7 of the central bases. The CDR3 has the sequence CASRPAGGREKLFF. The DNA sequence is TGTGCCAGCAGACCCGCAGGGGGGAGGGAAAAACTGTTTTTT.